The 15 T cell receptor beta chains reported below all come from one sample, sequenced in a study of HIV-infected patients and healthy controls. Whole blood was used without fractionation, so all unsorted peripheral T cells were included. Reverse transcription used 450 to 500 ng RNA and constant-region primers for alpha and beta. Each of the alpha and beta chains got its own library through chain-specific third strand synthesis with indices. TCRdb re-called the 5' RACE reads through MiXCR, storing one row per CDR3 protein. The sample lists 15,000 to 20,000 distinct CDR3 sequences, roughly 8.2% occurring once. What was sequenced was blood. Every receptor here comes from an adult in good health.

The table lists this clonotype with many counts. The V gene is TRBV7-8, the J gene TRBJ2-5; D possibly corresponds to TRBD2 (5 bases). The CDR3 consists of 16 residues. Germline CDR1 and CDR2: SGHVS and FQNEAQ. Deletions cut 4 bases from V and 5 bases from J, with 20 bases between. This CDR3 reads CASSSSGYGAGETQYF. CDR3 sequence (DNA): TGTGCCAGCAGCTCCAGTGGTTACGGCGCGGGCGAGACCCAGTACTTC.

This clonotype was seen a few times. The chain is built from TRBV4-3 and TRBJ2-5; D not certain. The CDR3 loop spans 16 amino acids. Germline V CDR1 and CDR2: LGHNA, YSLEER. Deletions cut 1 base from V and 0 bases from J, with 12 bases between. The CDR3: CASSQGPGAYQETQYF. The CDR3 coding sequence is TGCGCCAGCAGCCAAGGCCCAGGAGCGTACCAAGAGACCCAGTACTTC.

This clonotype has ten or more counts. The chain joins TRBV6-5 to TRBJ2-7; D ambiguous. Germline V gene sequence: CDR1 MNHEY, CDR2 SVGAGI. V dropped 3 bases and J dropped 2 bases, with 8 bases sitting between them. This CDR3 region has 13 residues. The CDR3 sequence is CASSYTQTYEQYF. CDR3 in DNA: TGTGCCAGCAGTTATACACAGACCTACGAGCAGTACTTC.

The chain couples TRBV6-6 to TRBJ2-7, with D hard to call. The CDR3 loop spans 11 amino acids. Trimming cost V 9 bases and J 2 bases, with 8 bases left between them. Per the germline V gene, CDR1 is MNHNY and CDR2 is SVGAGI (reference sequence). CDR3 bases: TGTGCCAGTTCCCCAGCCTACGAGCAGTACTTC. It translates to CASSPAYEQYF.

This clonotype was detected many times. This chain joins TRBV20-1 and TRBJ1-3; the D is unclear. The CDR3 is 14 amino acids. The V end lost 1 base, the J end lost 0 bases, and 7 bases lay between the germline ends. Germline lookup yields CDR1 DFQATT and CDR2 SNEGSKA (reference sequence). For the CDR3, the DNA is TGCAGTGCTAGAGGGATCTCCTCTGGAAACACCATATATTTT. It yields the protein CSARGISSGNTIYF.

This clonotype was detected ten times or more. This rearrangement joins TRBV24-1 to TRBJ1-1; D not certain. This CDR3 has 13 amino acids. Germline V CDR1 and CDR2: KGHDR, SFDVKD. Trimming removed 7 bases from V and 5 bases from J, with 13 bases in between. The CDR3, as DNA: TGTGCCACCAGAGAAGGAGGGTATACTGAAGCTTTCTTT. Protein: CATREGGYTEAFF.

This clonotype came up many times. V gene TRBV28 combines with J gene TRBJ2-1, with D perhaps matching TRBD1 (5 bases). Between the trimmed V and J ends, which lost 6 bases and 4 bases, there was a span of 10 bases. CDR3 length: 13 residues. Germline V gene data show CDR1 as MDHEN and CDR2 as SYDVKM. CDR3 nucleotide sequence: TGTGCCAGCAGCCACGACAGTTACAATGAGCAGTTCTTC. Translating it yields CASSHDSYNEQFF.

This clonotype qualifies as medium-sized (0.01 to 0.1%). This CDR3 reads CASRPTSPGSGANVLTF. CDR3 nucleotides: TGTGCCAGCAGACCCACGTCGCCAGGGTCCGGGGCCAACGTCCTGACTTTC. The V gene is TRBV7-9, the J gene TRBJ2-6, with a possible D match to TRBD1 (5 bases). Germline CDR1 reads SEHNR; CDR2 reads FQNEAQ (reference sequence). V was pared by 6 bases and J by 4 bases, with 19 bases between. The CDR3 totals 17 residues.

In this sample, this clonotype is medium-sized. The V and J genes are TRBV4-3 and TRBJ1-2; D perhaps matches TRBD1 (6 bases). Trimming took 4 bases from V and 4 from J, leaving 19 bases between them. From germline, CDR1 is LGHNA and CDR2 YSLEER. The CDR3 spans 16 residues. CDR3 protein: CASSPTGPRPLYGYTF. In nucleotides, the CDR3 is TGCGCCAGCAGCCCCACAGGGCCCCGGCCCCTCTATGGCTACACCTTC.

This clonotype is labeled medium-sized. The rearrangement uses TRBV6-5 and TRBJ2-5; TRBD1 might be the D (5 bases). CDR3 length equals 11 residues. Germline loops: CDR1 MNHEY, CDR2 SVGAGI. V lost 6 bases and J 5 bases, leaving 7 bases between the germline ends. DNA for the CDR3: TGTGCCAGCAGCTCAGGGGAGACCCAGTACTTC. Translated, it gives CASSSGETQYF.

The genes are TRBV5-1 and TRBJ2-6, with D perhaps matching TRBD1 or TRBD2 (5 bases each). This CDR3 spans 15 amino acids. From germline, CDR1 is SGHRS and CDR2 YFSETQ. Trimming removed 7 bases from V and 0 bases from J, with 11 bases in between. The CDR3 spells CASQPGPSGANVLTF. The CDR3 DNA sequence: TGCGCCAGCCAACCGGGGCCCTCTGGGGCCAACGTCCTGACTTTC.

This clonotype is medium-sized within its sample. This sequence joins TRBV6-2 or TRBV6-3 and TRBJ2-1; 7 nucleotides match TRBD2. The J segment lost 10 bases and the V segment lost 6 bases, leaving 12 bases of the junction unmatched. Germline V gene lookup returns CDR1 MNHEY and CDR2 SVGEGT. The CDR3 is 14 residues long. This CDR3 is CASSILAEAGEQFF. DNA of the CDR3: TGTGCCAGCAGCATTTTGGCAGAAGCGGGAGAGCAGTTCTTC.

This clonotype was recorded at least ten times. V and J are TRBV5-4 and TRBJ2-7, with 14 positions matching TRBD2. Trimming took 4 bases from V and 3 from J; bases not matched to a gene: 3. CDR1 is SGHNT, CDR2 YYREEE, per germline (reference sequence). CDR3 size: 15 residues. The CDR3 DNA sequence: TGTGCCAGCAGCGGGGGACTAGCGGGAGTCTACGAGCAGTACTTC. It specifies CASSGGLAGVYEQYF.

This clonotype has a handful of counts. The chain carries TRBV6-2 or TRBV6-3 and TRBJ2-1; 9 nucleotides align to TRBD1. Trimming removed 8 bases from V and 10 bases from J; junction bases left unmatched: 18. The germline CDR1 and CDR2 sequences are MNHEY and SVGEGT. This CDR3 has 16 residues. The CDR3 DNA sequence: TGTGCCAGCTACCCAGAGGCTGGGACAGGGTCTCGGGAGCAGTTCTTC. Its protein is CASYPEAGTGSREQFF.

Relative to its sample, this clonotype is medium-sized. This chain uses TRBV29-1 with TRBJ1-5; no clear D gene. The CDR3 spans 13 residues. Per the germline V gene, CDR1 is SQVTM and CDR2 is ANQGSEA. The V gene lost 4 bases and the J gene lost 4 bases, with 11 bases spanning the gap. For the CDR3, the DNA is TGCAGCGTTGGGTGGACTCTTAATCAGCCCCAGCATTTT. Residues: CSVGWTLNQPQHF.